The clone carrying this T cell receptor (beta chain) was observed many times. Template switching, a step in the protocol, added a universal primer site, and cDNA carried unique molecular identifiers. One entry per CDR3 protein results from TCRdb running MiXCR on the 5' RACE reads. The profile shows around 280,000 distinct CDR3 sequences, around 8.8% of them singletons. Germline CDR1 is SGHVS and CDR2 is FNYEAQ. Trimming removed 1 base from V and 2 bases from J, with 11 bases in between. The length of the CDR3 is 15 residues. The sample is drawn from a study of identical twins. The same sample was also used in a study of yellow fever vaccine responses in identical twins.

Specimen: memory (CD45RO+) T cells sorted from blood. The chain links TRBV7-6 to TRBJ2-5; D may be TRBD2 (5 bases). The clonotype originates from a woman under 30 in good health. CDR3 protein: CASSLGGGGQETQYF. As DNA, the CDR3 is TGTGCCAGCAGCTTAGGGGGTGGCGGGCAAGAGACCCAGTACTTC.